The T cell receptor (beta chain) described here comes from a study of radiotherapy plus CTLA-4 blockade in lung cancer. The protocol was immunoSEQ multiplex PCR, while the TCRdb copy is restricted to in-frame clones and leaves out a portion. This repertoire shows tens of thousands of clones, 60% to 75% found once; its top ten account for under 5%. This CDR3 has 17 amino acids. The junction had 16 bases not matched to a gene; V was cut back by 2 bases and J by 9 bases. Germline lookup yields CDR1 MGHRA and CDR2 YSYEKL. Source: peripheral blood, taken from a patient treated with radiotherapy plus ipilimumab. The clonotype originates from a human donor with non-small cell lung cancer who had stable disease on radiotherapy plus ipilimumab. V is TRBV4-1 and J is TRBJ2-3; 8 bases match TRBD2. CDR3 sequence: CASSQPSTGRAKRTQYF. CDR3 nucleotides: TGCGCCAGCAGCCAACCGTCCACCGGGAGGGCGAAGAGGACGCAGTATTTT.